The TCR beta chain described here comes from a study of PD-1 blockade in classical Hodgkin lymphoma. Sequencing used immunoSEQ multiplex PCR; TCRdb keeps in-frame clones, though not all of them. Here the sample spans 20,000 or so clones, around four fifths being singletons. The sample's time point: cycle 4 day 1 (C4D1), after six to seven weeks of nivolumab. Each patient experienced a relapse that followed autologous stem cell transplantation, and brentuximab vedotin exposure varied. With magnetic negative selection, CD4+ T cells were purified from PBMCs that had been thawed. This clone was seen only once. Antigen specificity is unknown. Overall study findings and caveats: Unlike CD8+ TCR diversity, which did not rise significantly by C4D1, CD4+ TCR diversity did.

The germline V and J ends were trimmed by 1 base and 2 bases, with 5 bases remaining between them. CDR1 LNHDA and CDR2 SQIVND come from the germline V gene (reference sequence). CDR3 length: 14 residues. Source: CD4+ T cells from blood, taken before the fourth cycle of nivolumab. The receptor was isolated from a human donor with classical Hodgkin lymphoma. This chain uses TRBV19 with TRBJ2-2; D gene ambiguous. This CDR3 is CASSIARNTGELFF. The CDR3 coding sequence is TGTGCCAGTAGTATAGCCCGAAACACCGGGGAGCTGTTTTTT. Full variable domain (rest looked up from reference TRBV19 and TRBJ2-2): DGGITQSPKYLFRKEGQNVTLSCEQNLNHDAMYWYRQDPGQGLRLIYYSQIVNDFQKGDIAEGYSVSREKKESFPLTVTSAQKNPTAFYLCASSIARNTGELFFGEGSRLTVL.